This T cell receptor beta chain originates from a study of blood T cell repertoires in COVID-19. The wider study: The origin of the acute and convalescent COVID-19 samples was the United States, Italy and Spain.

The repertoire was sequenced with immunoSEQ multiplex PCR; TCRdb's copy has only in-frame clones and lacks some. Among 180,000 or so clones listed, around four fifths were seen once. Seattle's cohort entered during active infection and was followed longitudinally. The ends were cut back, 2 bases at V and 6 bases at J, with 13 bases in the middle. This CDR3 region has 14 residues. CDR1 is MNHEY and CDR2 is SVGAGI in the germline V gene. Sequencing was done on a sample of peripheral blood. The origin of this receptor is an older woman with COVID-19, enrolled during active disease. The rearrangement links TRBV6-5 to TRBJ1-2; D unresolved. The CDR3 region is CASSYNVGGDGYTF. CDR3 in DNA: TGTGCCAGCAGTTACAATGTGGGTGGAGATGGCTACACCTTC.